This T cell receptor beta chain was recorded in a study of OX40 agonist ivuxolimab in advanced cancers. Study in general: Patients were given ivuxolimab, an antibody that agonizes OX40 (CD134). Three patients had partial responses: one hepatocellular carcinoma, two cutaneous melanoma.

V shed 0 bases and J 2 bases; nucleotides not matched to a gene: 11. This CDR3 region has 18 residues. Germline CDR1 reads LGHNA; CDR2 reads YSLEER. With autoimmune disease history or systemic immunosuppression, patients were excluded. Sampling times: baseline, cycle 4 day 1, cycle 7 day 1. Method: immunoSEQ multiplex PCR; TCRdb's copy keeps in-frame clones and lacks some. The table lists tens of thousands of clones, roughly 80% of them singletons. The source of this sequence is an adult with an advanced solid tumor such as melanoma, head and neck, liver or kidney cancer. The material sequenced was CD4+ or CD8+ T cells sorted from blood, taken in a trial of the OX40 agonist ivuxolimab. The chain combines TRBV4-3 with TRBJ2-3; 7 bases map to TRBD1. CDR3 sequence reads: CASSQDRIRDSNTDTQYF. The DNA for the CDR3 is TGCGCCAGCAGCCAAGATAGGATCAGGGACAGTAACACAGATACGCAGTATTTT.